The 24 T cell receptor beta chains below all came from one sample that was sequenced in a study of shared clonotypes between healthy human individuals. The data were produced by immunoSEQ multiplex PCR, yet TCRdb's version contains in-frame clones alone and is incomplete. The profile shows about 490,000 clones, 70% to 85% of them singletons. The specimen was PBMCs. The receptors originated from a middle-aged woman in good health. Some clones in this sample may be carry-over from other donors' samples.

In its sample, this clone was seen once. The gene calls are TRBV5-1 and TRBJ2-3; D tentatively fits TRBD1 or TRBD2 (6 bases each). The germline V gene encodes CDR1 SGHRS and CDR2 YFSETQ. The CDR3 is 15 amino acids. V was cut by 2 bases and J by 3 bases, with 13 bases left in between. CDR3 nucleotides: TGCGCCAGCAGCTTACGGGGGCGTCTGACAGATACGCAGTATTTT. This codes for CASSLRGRLTDTQYF.

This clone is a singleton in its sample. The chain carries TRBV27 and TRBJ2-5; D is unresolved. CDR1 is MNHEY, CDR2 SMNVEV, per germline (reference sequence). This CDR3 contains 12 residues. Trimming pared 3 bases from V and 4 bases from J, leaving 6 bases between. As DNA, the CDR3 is TGTGCCAGCAGTTTTGGTGGAGAGACCCAGTACTTC. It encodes CASSFGGETQYF.

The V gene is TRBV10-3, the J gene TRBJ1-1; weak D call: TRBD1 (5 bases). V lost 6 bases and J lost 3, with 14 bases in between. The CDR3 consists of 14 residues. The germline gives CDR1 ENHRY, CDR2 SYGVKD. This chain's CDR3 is CAISARPGDTEAFF. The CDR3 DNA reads TGTGCCATCAGCGCCCGGCCGGGGGACACTGAAGCTTTCTTT.

CDR3 coding DNA: TGTGCCAGCAGCGAAGGGTTGGGGACTAGCTATTACGAGCAGTACTTC. As protein: CASSEGLGTSYYEQYF. V usage is TRBV7-2 and J usage is TRBJ2-7, with TRBD2 identical over 9 bases. Germline V lookup: CDR1 SGHTA, CDR2 FQGNSA. The CDR3 covers 16 residues. V shed 5 bases, J shed 4 bases, and the junction held 12 bases outside the gene matches.

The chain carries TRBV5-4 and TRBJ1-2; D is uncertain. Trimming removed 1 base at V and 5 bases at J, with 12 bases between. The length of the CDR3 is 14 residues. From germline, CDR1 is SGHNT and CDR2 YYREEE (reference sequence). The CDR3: CASSLSGKGYGYTF. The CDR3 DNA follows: TGTGCCAGCAGCTTGAGCGGGAAAGGGTATGGCTACACCTTC.

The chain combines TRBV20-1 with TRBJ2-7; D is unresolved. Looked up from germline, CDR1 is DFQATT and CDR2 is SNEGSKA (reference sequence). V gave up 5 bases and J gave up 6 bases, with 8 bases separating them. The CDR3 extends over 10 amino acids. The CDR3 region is CSASRCEQYF. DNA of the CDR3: TGCAGTGCTTCTCGCTGCGAGCAGTACTTC.

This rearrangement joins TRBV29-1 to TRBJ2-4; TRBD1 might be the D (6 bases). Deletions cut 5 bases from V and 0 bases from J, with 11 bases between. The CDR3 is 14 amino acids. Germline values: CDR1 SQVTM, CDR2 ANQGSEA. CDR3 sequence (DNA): TGCAGCGTTTCGGACAGCCTAGCCAAAAACATTCAGTACTTC. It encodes CSVSDSLAKNIQYF.

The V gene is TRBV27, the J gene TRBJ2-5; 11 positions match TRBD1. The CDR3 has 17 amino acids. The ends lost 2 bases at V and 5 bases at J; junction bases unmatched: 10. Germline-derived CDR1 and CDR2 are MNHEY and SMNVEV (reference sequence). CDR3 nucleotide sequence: TGTGCCAGCAGTTTACGCCGCTTTGGGACAGGGGGGGAGACCCAGTACTTC. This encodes CASSLRRFGTGGETQYF.

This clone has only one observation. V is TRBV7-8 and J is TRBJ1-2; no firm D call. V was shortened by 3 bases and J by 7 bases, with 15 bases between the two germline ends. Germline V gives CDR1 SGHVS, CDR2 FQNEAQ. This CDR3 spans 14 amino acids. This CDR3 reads CASSLGQWKGGYTF. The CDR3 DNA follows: TGTGCCAGCAGCTTGGGTCAGTGGAAGGGTGGCTACACCTTC.

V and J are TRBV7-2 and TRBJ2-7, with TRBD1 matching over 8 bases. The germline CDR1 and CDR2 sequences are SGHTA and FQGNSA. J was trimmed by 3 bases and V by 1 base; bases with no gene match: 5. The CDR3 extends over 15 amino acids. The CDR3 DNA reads TGTGCCAGCAGCTTAGTGAGCGGACAGGGCTACGAGCAGTACTTC. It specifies CASSLVSGQGYEQYF.

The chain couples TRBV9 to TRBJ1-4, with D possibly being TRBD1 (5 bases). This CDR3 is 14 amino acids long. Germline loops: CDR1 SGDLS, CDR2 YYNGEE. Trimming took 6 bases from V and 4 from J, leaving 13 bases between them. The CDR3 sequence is CASTRGSDNEKLFF. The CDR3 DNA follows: TGTGCCAGCACCCGGGGGTCGGATAATGAAAAACTGTTTTTT.

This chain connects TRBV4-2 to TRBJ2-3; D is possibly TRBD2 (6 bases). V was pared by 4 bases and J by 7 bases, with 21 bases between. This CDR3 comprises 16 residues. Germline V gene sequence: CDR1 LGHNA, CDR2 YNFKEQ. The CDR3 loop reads CASSPFWRDVVNTQYF. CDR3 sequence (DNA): TGTGCCAGCAGCCCGTTCTGGCGGGACGTGGTGAATACGCAGTATTTT.

In DNA form, the CDR3 reads TGTGCCAGCCGCCGACAGGGGCGCACCCAAGAGACCCAGTACTTC. Protein product: CASRRQGRTQETQYF. The J gene is TRBJ2-5, the V gene TRBV7-2; TRBD1 agrees at 8 bases. CDR1 and CDR2 from the germline V gene are SGHTA and FQGNSA. After removal of 8 bases from V and 1 base from J, the junction contained 9 bases not matched to a gene. The CDR3 sequence is 15 residues long.

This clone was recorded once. Here the CDR3 reads CATSRVPGLHGYTF. CDR3 DNA sequence: TGTGCCACCAGCCGGGTGCCAGGGTTGCACGGCTACACCTTC. The chain carries TRBV15 and TRBJ1-2, with a weak D call TRBD1 (5 bases). CDR3 length: 14 residues. Trimming took off 5 bases at V and 8 bases at J, with 18 bases between the two ends. Germline CDR1 reads LNHNV; CDR2 reads YYDKDF (reference sequence). Together with reference TRBV15 and TRBJ1-2, the CDR3 gives the full variable domain: DAMVIQNPRYQVTQFGKPVTLSCSQTLNHNVMYWYQQKSSQAPKLLFHYYDKDFNNEADTPDNFQSRRPNTSFCFLDIRSPGLGDTAMYLCATSRVPGLHGYTFGSGTRLTVV.

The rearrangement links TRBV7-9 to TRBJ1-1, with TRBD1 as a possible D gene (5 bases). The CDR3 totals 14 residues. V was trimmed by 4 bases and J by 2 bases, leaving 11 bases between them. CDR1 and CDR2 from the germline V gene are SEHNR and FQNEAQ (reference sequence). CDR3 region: CASSSGGGNTEAFF. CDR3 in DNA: TGTGCCAGCAGCTCCGGGGGGGGAAACACTGAAGCTTTCTTT.

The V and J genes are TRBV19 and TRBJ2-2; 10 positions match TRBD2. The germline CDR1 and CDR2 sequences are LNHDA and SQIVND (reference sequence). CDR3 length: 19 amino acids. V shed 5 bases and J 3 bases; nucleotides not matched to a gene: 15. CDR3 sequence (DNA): TGTGCCAGTAGTCCCGGGGGACTAGCGTTCGTTATCGACACCGGGGAGCTGTTTTTT. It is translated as CASSPGGLAFVIDTGELFF.

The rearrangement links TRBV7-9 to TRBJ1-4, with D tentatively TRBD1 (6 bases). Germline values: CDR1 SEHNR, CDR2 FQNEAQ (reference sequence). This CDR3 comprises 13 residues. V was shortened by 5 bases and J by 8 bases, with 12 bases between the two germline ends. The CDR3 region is CASSGGFREKLFF. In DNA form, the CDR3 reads TGTGCCAGCAGCGGGGGCTTTAGGGAAAAACTGTTTTTT. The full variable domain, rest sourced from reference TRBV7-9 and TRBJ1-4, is DTGVSQNPRHKITKRGQNVTFRCDPISEHNRLYWYRQTLGQGPEFLTYFQNEAQLEKSRLLSDRFSAERPKGSFSTLEIQRTEQGDSAMYLCASSGGFREKLFFGSGTQLSVL.

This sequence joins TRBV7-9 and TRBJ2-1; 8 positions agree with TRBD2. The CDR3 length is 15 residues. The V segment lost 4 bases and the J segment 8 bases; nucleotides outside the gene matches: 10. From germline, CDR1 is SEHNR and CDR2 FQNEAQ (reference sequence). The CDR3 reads CASSYGTSYFDEQFF. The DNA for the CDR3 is TGTGCCAGCAGCTACGGGACTAGTTATTTCGATGAGCAGTTCTTC.

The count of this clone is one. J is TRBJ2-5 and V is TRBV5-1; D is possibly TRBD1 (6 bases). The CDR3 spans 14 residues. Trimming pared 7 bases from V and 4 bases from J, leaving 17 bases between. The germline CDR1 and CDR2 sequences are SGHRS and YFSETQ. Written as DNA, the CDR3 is TGCGCCAGCGGTGACCCCGAAGGGGGAGAGACCCAGTACTTC. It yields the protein CASGDPEGGETQYF. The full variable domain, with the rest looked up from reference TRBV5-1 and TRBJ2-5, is KAGVTQTPRYLIKTRGQQVTLSCSPISGHRSVSWYQQTPGQGLQFLFEYFSETQRNKGNFPGRFSGRQFSNSRSEMNVSTLELGDSALYLCASGDPEGGETQYFGPGTRLLVL.

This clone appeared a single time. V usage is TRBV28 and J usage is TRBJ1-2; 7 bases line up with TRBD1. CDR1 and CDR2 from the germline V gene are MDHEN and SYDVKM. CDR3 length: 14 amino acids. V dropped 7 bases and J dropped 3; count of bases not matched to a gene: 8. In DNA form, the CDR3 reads TGTGCCAGCACCACCTCCGGGACAGACTATGGCTACACCTTC. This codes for CASTTSGTDYGYTF.

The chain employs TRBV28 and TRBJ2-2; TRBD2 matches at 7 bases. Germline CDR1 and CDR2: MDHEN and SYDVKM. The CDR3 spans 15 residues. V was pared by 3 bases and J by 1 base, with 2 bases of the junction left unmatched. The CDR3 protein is CASSLQRENTGELFF. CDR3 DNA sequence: TGTGCCAGCAGTTTGCAGCGGGAGAACACCGGGGAGCTGTTTTTT.

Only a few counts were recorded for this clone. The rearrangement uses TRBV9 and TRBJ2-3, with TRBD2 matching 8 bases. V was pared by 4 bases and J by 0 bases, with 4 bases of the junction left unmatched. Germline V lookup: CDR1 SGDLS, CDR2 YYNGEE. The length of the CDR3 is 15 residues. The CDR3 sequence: CASSSRGGSTDTQYF. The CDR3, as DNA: TGTGCCAGCAGCTCCCGGGGGGGCAGCACAGATACGCAGTATTTT.

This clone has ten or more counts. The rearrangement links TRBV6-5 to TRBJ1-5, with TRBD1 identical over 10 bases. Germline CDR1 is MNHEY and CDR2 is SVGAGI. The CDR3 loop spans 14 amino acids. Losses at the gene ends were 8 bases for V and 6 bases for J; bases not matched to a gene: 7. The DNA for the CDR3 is TGTGCCAGCGGCCATCGGGACAGGGGTCAGCCCCAGCATTTT. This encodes CASGHRDRGQPQHF.

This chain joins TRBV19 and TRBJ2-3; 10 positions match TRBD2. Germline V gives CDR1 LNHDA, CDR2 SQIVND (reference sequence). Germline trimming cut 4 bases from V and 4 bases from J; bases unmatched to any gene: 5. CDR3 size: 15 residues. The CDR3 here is CASSKLAGPADTQYF. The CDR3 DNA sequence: TGTGCCAGTAGTAAACTAGCGGGACCCGCAGATACGCAGTATTTT.